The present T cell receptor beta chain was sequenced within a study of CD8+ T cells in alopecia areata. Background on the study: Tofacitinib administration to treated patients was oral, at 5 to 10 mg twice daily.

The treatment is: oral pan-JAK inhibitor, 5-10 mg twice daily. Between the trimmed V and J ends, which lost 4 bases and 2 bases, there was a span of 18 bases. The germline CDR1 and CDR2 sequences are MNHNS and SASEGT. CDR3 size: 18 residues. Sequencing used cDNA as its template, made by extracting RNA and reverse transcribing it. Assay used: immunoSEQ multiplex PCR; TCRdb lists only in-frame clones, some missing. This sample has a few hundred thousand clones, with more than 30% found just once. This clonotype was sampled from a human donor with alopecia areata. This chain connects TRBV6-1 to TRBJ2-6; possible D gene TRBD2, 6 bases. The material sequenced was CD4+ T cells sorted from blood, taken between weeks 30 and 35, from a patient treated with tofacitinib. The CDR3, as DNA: TGTGCCAGCAGTGTGGGGGACTTCACCACCGCTGGGGCCAACGTCCTGACTTTC. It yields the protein CASSVGDFTTAGANVLTF.